The clone carrying this TCR beta chain was found once. This specimen belongs to a study of blood T cell repertoires in COVID-19. Study summary: Acute-phase and convalescent COVID-19 samples originated in the United States, Italy and Spain. T cells, B-cell-depleted T cells, or PBMCs provided the cDNA or gDNA that served as material.

Source study methods: Estimation of nucleated cell counts was performed using reference gene primer amplification. Data came from immunoSEQ multiplex PCR; TCRdb stores just in-frame clones and leaves some out. V and J calls and clone size follow that table, whereas D and trimming were derived from the DNA. In the table there are some 85,000 clones, roughly 76% of which are singletons. Germline loops: CDR1 MDHEN, CDR2 SYDVKM. V dropped 3 bases and J dropped 5 bases, with 13 bases sitting between them. The CDR3 sequence is 15 residues long. The specimen was peripheral blood. The clonotype comes from a woman over 75 with active or convalescent COVID-19. The genes are TRBV28 and TRBJ1-4; D might be TRBD1 (5 bases). CDR3 protein: CASSFLGQGNEKLFF. The CDR3 nucleotides read TGTGCCAGCAGTTTTCTAGGGCAGGGCAATGAAAAACTGTTTTTT.